Following are 14 T cell receptor beta chains from one sample sequenced in a study of OX40 agonist ivuxolimab in advanced cancers. Data came from immunoSEQ multiplex PCR; TCRdb stores just in-frame clones and leaves some out. The sample has 60,000 or so clones; around 84% are singletons. The sequences come from CD4+ or CD8+ T cells sorted from blood, collected in a trial of the OX40 agonist ivuxolimab. The receptors were gathered from an adult with an advanced solid tumor such as melanoma, head and neck, liver or kidney cancer.

The chain has TRBV4-3 and TRBJ2-1; 9 positions agree with TRBD1. Germline V gene lookup returns CDR1 LGHNA and CDR2 YSLEER. This CDR3 is built from 12 residues. J lost 7 bases, V lost 6 bases, and 1 base had no gene match. The CDR3 loop reads CASRDRGNEQFF. In DNA form, the CDR3 reads TGCGCCAGCAGAGACAGGGGGAATGAGCAGTTCTTC.

The chain combines TRBV7-8 with TRBJ1-1; D is ambiguous. CDR1 SGHVS and CDR2 FQNEAQ come from the germline V gene. The CDR3 is 13 amino acids. The ends were cut back, 2 bases at V and 1 base at J, with 5 bases in the middle. Here the CDR3 reads CASSLTPNTEAFF. The CDR3 DNA sequence: TGTGCCAGCAGCTTAACACCGAACACTGAAGCTTTCTTT.

DNA for the CDR3: TGTGCCAGCTCCCCTAACCTTAGCGGGAGCACAGATACGCAGTATTTT. Protein product: CASSPNLSGSTDTQYF. J is TRBJ2-3 and V is TRBV18, with 7 bases lining up with TRBD2. Germline trimming cut 6 bases from V and 0 bases from J; bases unmatched to any gene: 9. The V gene's germline CDR1 is KGHSH and CDR2 LQKENI. CDR3 length: 16 residues.

This chain uses TRBV7-7 with TRBJ2-1, with 11 bases fitting TRBD2. Trimming took 1 base from V and 2 from J; bases not matched to a gene: 16. Per germline, CDR1 SSHAT and CDR2 FNYEAQ (reference sequence). This CDR3 spans 21 amino acids. CDR3 in DNA: TGTGCCAGCAGCTTAGTAGCGGTGGGGGCTCCGGGACTAGCGGCCTACAATGAGCAGTTCTTC. Amino acid sequence: CASSLVAVGAPGLAAYNEQFF.

The chain joins TRBV5-1 to TRBJ2-2, with D perhaps being TRBD1 or TRBD2 (5 bases each). Germline assignment: CDR1 SGHRS and CDR2 YFSETQ. This CDR3 has 13 amino acids. The V and J ends lost 0 bases and 6 bases respectively, with 6 bases between them. The DNA for the CDR3 is TGCGCCAGCAGCTTGGGAGGGGCCGGGGAGCTGTTTTTT. Encoded protein: CASSLGGAGELFF.

V gene TRBV7-2 combines with J gene TRBJ1-3; D ambiguous. Trimming shortened V by 5 bases and J by 2 bases, and 13 bases separated the two germline ends. CDR1 is SGHTA, CDR2 FQGNSA, per germline. The CDR3 runs 15 residues. CDR3 residues: CASSRTSGPGNTIYF. The CDR3, as DNA: TGTGCCAGCAGCCGGACTTCAGGACCTGGAAACACCATATATTTT.

This rearrangement joins TRBV2 to TRBJ2-1; TRBD2 matches 13 bases. The CDR3 covers 15 residues. The ends lost 6 bases at V and 5 bases at J; junction bases unmatched: 4. The germline gives CDR1 SNHLY, CDR2 FYNNEI. CDR3 loop: CASRRLAGGDNEQFF. The CDR3 DNA reads as TGTGCCAGCAGAAGACTAGCGGGGGGTGACAATGAGCAGTTCTTC.

The chain uses TRBV7-8 and TRBJ1-2; unclear D gene. The V and J ends lost 6 bases and 6 bases respectively, with 17 bases between them. This CDR3 spans 14 amino acids. Germline CDR1 is SGHVS and CDR2 is FQNEAQ. The CDR3 protein is CASSSTRGSDGYTF. The CDR3 DNA sequence: TGTGCCAGCAGTTCTACCCGAGGCAGCGATGGCTACACCTTC.

The chain has TRBV4-3 and TRBJ2-7; no firm D call. Germline CDR1 reads LGHNA; CDR2 reads YSLEER. This CDR3 region has 16 residues. The ends were cut back, 0 bases at V and 3 bases at J, with 15 bases in the middle. The CDR3 region has the DNA TGCGCCAGCAGCCAAGATGTTGGATCAGCTGTCTACGAGCAGTACTTC. This encodes CASSQDVGSAVYEQYF.

The genes are TRBV10-1 and TRBJ2-2; no clear D. Germline CDR1 and CDR2: WNHNN and SYGVQD (reference sequence). This CDR3 is built from 12 residues. V lost 6 bases to trimming and J lost 3 bases, with 5 bases between them. CDR3 sequence reads: CASSRDTGELFF. In nucleotides, the CDR3 is TGCGCCAGCAGCAGAGACACCGGGGAGCTGTTTTTT.

This chain connects TRBV11-2 to TRBJ1-1; the D is unclear. The CDR3 runs 13 residues. V lost 2 bases, J lost 0 bases, and 4 bases lay in between. Per the germline V gene, CDR1 is SGHAT and CDR2 is FQNNGV. CDR3 sequence: CASSLQMNTEAFF. CDR3 sequence (DNA): TGTGCCAGCAGCTTACAGATGAACACTGAAGCTTTCTTT.

The genes are TRBV21-1 and TRBJ2-7; TRBD1, the D gene given by the table, was not confirmed from the DNA. TRBV21-1 is an annotated pseudogene. This CDR3 comprises 12 residues. Here the CDR3 reads CASSKATNEQYF. The DNA of the CDR3 is TGTGCCAGCAGCAAAGCAACAAACGAGCAGTACTTC.

The CDR3 protein is CASSSWGTGVRVTEAFF. In nucleotides, the CDR3 is TGTGCCAGCAGTTCTTGGGGGACAGGGGTCCGAGTCACTGAAGCTTTCTTT. This chain joins TRBV28 and TRBJ1-1; 10 nucleotides line up with TRBD1. J gave up 4 bases and V 4 bases, and 12 bases lay outside the gene matches. This CDR3 contains 17 residues. CDR1 and CDR2 (germline): MDHEN, SYDVKM.

This chain links TRBV28 with TRBJ2-6; D may match TRBD1 or TRBD2 (5 bases each). Germline V gives CDR1 MDHEN, CDR2 SYDVKM. CDR3 length: 16 residues. Trimming stripped 8 bases from V and 0 bases from J, with 14 bases between. CDR3 sequence reads: CASFPRGTSGANVLTF. The CDR3 DNA follows: TGTGCCAGCTTCCCGAGGGGAACCTCTGGGGCCAACGTCCTGACTTTC.